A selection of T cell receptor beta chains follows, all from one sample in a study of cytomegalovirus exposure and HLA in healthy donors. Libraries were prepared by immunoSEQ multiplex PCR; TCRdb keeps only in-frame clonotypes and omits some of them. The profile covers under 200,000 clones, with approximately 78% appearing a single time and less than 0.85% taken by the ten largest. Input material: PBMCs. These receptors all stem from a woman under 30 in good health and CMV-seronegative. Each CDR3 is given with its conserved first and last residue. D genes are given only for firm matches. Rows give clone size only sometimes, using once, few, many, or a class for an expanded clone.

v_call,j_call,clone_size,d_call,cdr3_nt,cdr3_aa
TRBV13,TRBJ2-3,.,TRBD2,TGTGCCAGCAGCCTCTACCTAGCGGGGAGCACAGATACGCAGTATTTT,CASSLYLAGSTDTQYF
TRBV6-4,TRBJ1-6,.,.,TGTGCCAGCAGTGACTCGGGGGGTAATTCACCCCTCCACTTT,CASSDSGGNSPLHF
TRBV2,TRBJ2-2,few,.,TGTGCCAGCAGTGATTTTCGGGGAACCGGGGAGCTGTTTTTT,CASSDFRGTGELFF
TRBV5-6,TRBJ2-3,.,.,TGTGCCAGCAGCGCCCCCCCGGGCACAGATACGCAGTATTTT,CASSAPPGTDTQYF
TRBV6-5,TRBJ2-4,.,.,TGTGCCAGCAGTTTCCAGGGAGGATCCGGGACGGTTTTATACTTC,CASSFQGGSGTVLYF
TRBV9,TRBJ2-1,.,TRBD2,TGTGCCAGCAGCCTAACAATGGGACTAGCGGGGTACAATGAGCAGTTCTTC,CASSLTMGLAGYNEQFF
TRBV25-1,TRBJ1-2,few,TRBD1,TGTGCCAGCAGTGCACAGGGGTTAGTGGTTGGCTACACCTTC,CASSAQGLVVGYTF
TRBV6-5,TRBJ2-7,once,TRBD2,TGTGCCAGCAGTCCGTTGAGCGGGAGCAGCTACGAGCAGTACTTC,CASSPLSGSSYEQYF
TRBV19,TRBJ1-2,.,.,TGTGCCAGTAGTATTCGTAACTATGGCTACACCTTC,CASSIRNYGYTF
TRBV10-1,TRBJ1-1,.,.,TGCGCCAGCGAAGGGGATTCCACTGAAGCTTTCTTT,CASEGDSTEAFF
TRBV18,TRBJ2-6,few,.,TGTGCCAGCTCACCCCAGAACTCTGGGGCCAACGTCCTGACTTTC,CASSPQNSGANVLTF
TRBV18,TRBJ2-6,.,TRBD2,TGTGCCAGCTCACCACCCGCTAGCGGGAGGTTTGCCAACGTCCTGACTTTC,CASSPPASGRFANVLTF
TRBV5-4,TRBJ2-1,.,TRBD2,TGTGCCAGCAGCCGGGTAGCGGGGGGGAGGCCAAATGAGCAGTTCTTC,CASSRVAGGRPNEQFF
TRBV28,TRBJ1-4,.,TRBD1,TGTGCCAGCAGTCCATCGGGGACAGGAGATGAAAAACTGTTTTTT,CASSPSGTGDEKLFF
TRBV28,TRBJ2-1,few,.,TGTGCCAGCAGTTTATGGTCCCGGGACAATGAGCAGTTCTTC,CASSLWSRDNEQFF
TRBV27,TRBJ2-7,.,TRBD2,TGTGCCAGCAGTTTATGGGGGGGACCCTACGAGCAGTACTTC,CASSLWGGPYEQYF
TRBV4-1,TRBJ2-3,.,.,TGCGCCAGCAGCCATCGTCCGGATACGCAGTATTTT,CASSHRPDTQYF
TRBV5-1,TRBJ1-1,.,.,TGCGCCAGCAGCTTTTCGGGGAACACTGAAGCTTTCTTT,CASSFSGNTEAFF
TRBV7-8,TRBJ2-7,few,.,TGTGCCAGCAGCTTGGGAACAGGGAGCTACGAGCAGTACTTC,CASSLGTGSYEQYF
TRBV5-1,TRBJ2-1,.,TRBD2,TGCGCCAGCAGCTTGGAGGCTAGCGGGAGGAGCGAGCAGTTCTTC,CASSLEASGRSEQFF